This paragraph reports one T cell receptor (beta chain). The record originates from a study of control samples from healthy donors and cancer patients. TCRdb keeps only in-frame clones here, not all; method: immunoSEQ multiplex PCR. The table records 26,000 or so clones, around 92% of them present only once. The germline V gene encodes CDR1 LNHDA and CDR2 SQIVND (reference sequence). V lost 4 bases, J lost 8 bases, and 5 bases stayed unmatched. The CDR3 has 14 residues. The chain couples TRBV19 to TRBJ2-1; TRBD1 agrees at 10 bases. The sequence was obtained from a man aged 45-60 years with lung cancer. Sequencing was performed on PBMCs. The CDR3 DNA follows: TGTGCCAGTAGTAGGACAGGGGGACTGGATGAGCAGTTCTTC. It translates to CASSRTGGLDEQFF.